The present entry profiles one TCR beta chain with its context. These data originate in a study of T cell responses to AZD1222 COVID-19 vaccine. Generated by immunoSEQ multiplex PCR, the TCRdb table keeps only in-frame clones and is missing some. In the table there are 60,000 to 75,000 clones, around 80% of which are singletons. The CDR3 contains 15 residues. The germline gives CDR1 MNHEY, CDR2 SVGAGI. V was shortened by 6 bases and J by 0 bases, with 12 bases between the two germline ends. The TCR was taken from an adult in good health. Sample: peripheral blood, taken on day 0 of AZD1222 vaccination. The chain joins TRBV6-5 to TRBJ1-3; D call uncertain. In nucleotides, the CDR3 is TGTGCCAGCAGCCCCTTTCTAGCCTCTGGAAACACCATATATTTT. Translated: CASSPFLASGNTIYF.